This entry features one TCR beta chain sequence. The sample belongs to a study of shared T cell receptors in the human thymus. The CDR3 contains 16 residues. V gave up 7 bases and J gave up 2 bases, with 19 bases separating them. CDR1 is MDHEN and CDR2 is SYDVKM in the germline V gene. Libraries were prepared by immunoSEQ multiplex PCR; TCRdb keeps only in-frame clonotypes and omits some of them. The sample lists some 700,000 clones, approximately 83% occurring once. A further study also used this sample, focusing on human thymus T cells. That report notes: Those donating were healthy Finnish infants in corrective surgery for congenital heart defects. During corrective heart surgery, resections were taken, and the thymus tissue came from them. There were highly overlapping thymic repertoires among unrelated individuals, as related research reported.

The source of this sequence is a girl under three years old with a congenital heart defect. The source material was thymocytes. The chain links TRBV28 to TRBJ2-3; a possible D gene is TRBD2 (5 bases). CDR3 region: CASTSEGGDNTDTQYF. CDR3 DNA sequence: TGTGCCAGCACCTCAGAAGGAGGTGACAACACAGATACGCAGTATTTT.